This TCR beta chain appears in the sequencing data of a study of cytomegalovirus exposure and HLA in healthy donors. As for the study in general: About 79% of a few hundred genotyped donors fell in the Caucasian-associated ancestry cluster. Findings of the study overall: Follow-up analysis found HLA locus-dependent TCR association rates, highest for DRB1 and lowest for HLA-C. Using the classifier, cytomegalovirus status was reportedly diagnosed with high specificity and sensitivity. Equally common other TCR beta chains were less clonally expanded than HLA-associated ones, a later analysis found.

Looked up from germline, CDR1 is MNHEY and CDR2 is SVGAGI. CDR3 length equals 13 residues. V was pared by 7 bases and J by 2 bases, with 11 bases between. This clone turned up a few times. The antigen remains unidentified. PCR used 60 Vbeta primers and 13 Jbeta primers. The method was immunoSEQ multiplex PCR; TCRdb's version includes in-frame clones alone and lacks a portion of them. The table records about 190,000 clones, over 60% of them present only once. The sample was PBMCs. The receptor's source is a woman in her thirties in good health and CMV-seropositive. The V and J genes are TRBV6-5 and TRBJ1-2, with no clear D. CDR3 region: CASTRGKNYGYTF. CDR3 in DNA: TGTGCCAGCACCAGAGGGAAAAACTATGGCTACACCTTC.